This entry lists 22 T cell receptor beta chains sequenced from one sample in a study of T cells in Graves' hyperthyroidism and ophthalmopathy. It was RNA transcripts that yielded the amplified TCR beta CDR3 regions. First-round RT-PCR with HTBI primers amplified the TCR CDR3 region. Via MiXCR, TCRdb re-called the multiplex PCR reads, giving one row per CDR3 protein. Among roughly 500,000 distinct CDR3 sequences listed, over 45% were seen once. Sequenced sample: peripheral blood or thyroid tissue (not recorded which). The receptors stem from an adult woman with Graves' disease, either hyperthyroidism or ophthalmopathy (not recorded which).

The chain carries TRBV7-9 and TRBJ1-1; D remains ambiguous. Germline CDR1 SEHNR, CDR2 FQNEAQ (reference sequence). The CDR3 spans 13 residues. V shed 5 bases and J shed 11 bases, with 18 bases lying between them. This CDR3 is CASSLNAGMGAFF. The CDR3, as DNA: TGTGCCAGCAGCCTAAATGCGGGAATGGGGGCTTTCTTT.

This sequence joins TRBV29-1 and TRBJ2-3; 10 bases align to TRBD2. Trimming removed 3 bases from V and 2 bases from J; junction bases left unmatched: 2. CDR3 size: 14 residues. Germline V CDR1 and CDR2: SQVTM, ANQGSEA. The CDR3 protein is CSVDLAGATDTQYF. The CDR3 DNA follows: TGCAGCGTTGATCTAGCGGGAGCCACAGATACGCAGTATTTT.

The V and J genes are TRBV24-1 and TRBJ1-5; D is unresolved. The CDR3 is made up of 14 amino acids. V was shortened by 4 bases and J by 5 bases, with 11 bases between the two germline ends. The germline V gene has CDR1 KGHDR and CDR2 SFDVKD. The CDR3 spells CATSDKQTHQPQHF. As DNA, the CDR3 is TGTGCCACCAGTGACAAACAGACTCATCAGCCCCAGCATTTT.

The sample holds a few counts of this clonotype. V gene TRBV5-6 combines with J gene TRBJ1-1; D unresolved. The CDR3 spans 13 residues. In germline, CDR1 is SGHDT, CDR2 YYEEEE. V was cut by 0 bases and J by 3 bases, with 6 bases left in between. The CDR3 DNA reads TGTGCCAGCAGCTTGGTTAGGTACACTGAAGCTTTCTTT. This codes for CASSLVRYTEAFF.

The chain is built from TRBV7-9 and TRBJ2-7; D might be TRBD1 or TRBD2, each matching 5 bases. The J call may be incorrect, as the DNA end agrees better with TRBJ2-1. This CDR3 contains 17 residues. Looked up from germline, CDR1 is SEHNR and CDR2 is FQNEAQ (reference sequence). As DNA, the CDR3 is TGTGCCAGCAGCTTCTTACTAGGGGAGAAGGGCTACAATGAGCAGTTCTTC. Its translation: CASSFLLGEKGYNEQFF.

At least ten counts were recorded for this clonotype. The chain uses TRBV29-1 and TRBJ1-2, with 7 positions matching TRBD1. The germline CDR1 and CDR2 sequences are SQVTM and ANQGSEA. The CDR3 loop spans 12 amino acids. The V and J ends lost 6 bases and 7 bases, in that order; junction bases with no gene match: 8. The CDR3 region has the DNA TGCAGCGTGTACGACAGGGACGGTGGCTACACCTTC. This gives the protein CSVYDRDGGYTF.

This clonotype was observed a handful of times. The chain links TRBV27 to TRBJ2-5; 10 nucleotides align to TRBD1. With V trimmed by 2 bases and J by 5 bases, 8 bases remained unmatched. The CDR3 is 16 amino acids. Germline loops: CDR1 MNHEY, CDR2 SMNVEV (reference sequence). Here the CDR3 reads CASSLLPGQGLETQYF. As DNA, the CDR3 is TGTGCCAGCAGTTTACTCCCGGGACAGGGGCTTGAGACCCAGTACTTC.

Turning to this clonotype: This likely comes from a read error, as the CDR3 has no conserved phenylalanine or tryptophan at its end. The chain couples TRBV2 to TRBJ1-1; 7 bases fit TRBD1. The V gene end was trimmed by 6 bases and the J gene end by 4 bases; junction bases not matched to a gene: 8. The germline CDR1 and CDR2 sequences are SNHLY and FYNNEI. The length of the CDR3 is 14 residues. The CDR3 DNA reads TGTGCCAGCAGGACCTCTTGGGACAGCACTGAAGCTTTCTCT. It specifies CASRTSWDSTEAFS.

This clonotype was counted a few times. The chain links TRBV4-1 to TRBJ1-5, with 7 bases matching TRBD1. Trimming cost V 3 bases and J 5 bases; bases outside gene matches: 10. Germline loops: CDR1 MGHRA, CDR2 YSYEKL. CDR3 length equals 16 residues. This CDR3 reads CASSQPREGADQPQHF. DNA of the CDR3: TGCGCCAGCAGCCAGCCTAGGGAGGGGGCCGATCAGCCCCAGCATTTT.

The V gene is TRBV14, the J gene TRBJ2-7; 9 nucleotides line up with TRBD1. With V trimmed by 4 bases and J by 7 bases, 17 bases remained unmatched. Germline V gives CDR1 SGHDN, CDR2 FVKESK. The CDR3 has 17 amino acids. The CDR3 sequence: CASSPTLSRDRAWEQYF. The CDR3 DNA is TGTGCCAGCAGCCCGACCTTGTCCCGGGACAGGGCATGGGAGCAGTACTTC.

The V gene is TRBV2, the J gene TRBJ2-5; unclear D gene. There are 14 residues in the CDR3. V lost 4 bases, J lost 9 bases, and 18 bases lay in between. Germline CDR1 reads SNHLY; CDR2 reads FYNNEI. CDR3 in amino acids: CASSAENSNQPQYF. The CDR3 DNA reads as TGTGCCAGCAGTGCCGAGAATAGCAATCAGCCCCAGTACTTC.

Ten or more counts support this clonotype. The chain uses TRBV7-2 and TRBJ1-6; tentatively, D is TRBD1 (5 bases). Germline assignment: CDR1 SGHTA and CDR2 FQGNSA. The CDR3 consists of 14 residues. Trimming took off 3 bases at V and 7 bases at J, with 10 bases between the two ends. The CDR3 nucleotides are TGTGCCAGCAGCTTCGGGACTGCAAATTCACCCCTCCACTTT. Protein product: CASSFGTANSPLHF.

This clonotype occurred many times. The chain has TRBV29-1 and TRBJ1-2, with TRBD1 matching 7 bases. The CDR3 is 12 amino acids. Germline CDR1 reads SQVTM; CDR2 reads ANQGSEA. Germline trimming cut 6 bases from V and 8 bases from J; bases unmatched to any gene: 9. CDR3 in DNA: TGCAGCGTCCCCAGGGGGGCTCGAGGCTACACCTTC. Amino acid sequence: CSVPRGARGYTF.

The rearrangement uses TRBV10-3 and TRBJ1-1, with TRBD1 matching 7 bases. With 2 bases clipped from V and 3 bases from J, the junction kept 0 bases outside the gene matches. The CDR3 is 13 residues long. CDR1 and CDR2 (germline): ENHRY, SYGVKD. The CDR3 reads CAISEGTDTEAFF. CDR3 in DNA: TGTGCCATCAGTGAGGGGACAGACACTGAAGCTTTCTTT.

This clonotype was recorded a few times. The CDR3 bases are TGCAGCGTTGAAAAGGGGGACGAGCAGTACTTC. Its translation is CSVEKGDEQYF. V and J are TRBV29-1 and TRBJ2-7, with a tentative D call TRBD1 (6 bases). V lost 2 bases, J lost 5 bases, and 7 bases lay in between. The CDR3 totals 11 residues. CDR1 and CDR2 (germline): SQVTM, ANQGSEA.

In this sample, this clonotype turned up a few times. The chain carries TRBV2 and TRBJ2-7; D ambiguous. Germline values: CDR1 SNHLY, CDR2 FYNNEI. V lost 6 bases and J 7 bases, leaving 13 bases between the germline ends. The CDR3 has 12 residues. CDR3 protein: CASRRNGGEQYF. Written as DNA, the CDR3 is TGTGCCAGCAGAAGGAATGGTGGAGAGCAGTACTTC.

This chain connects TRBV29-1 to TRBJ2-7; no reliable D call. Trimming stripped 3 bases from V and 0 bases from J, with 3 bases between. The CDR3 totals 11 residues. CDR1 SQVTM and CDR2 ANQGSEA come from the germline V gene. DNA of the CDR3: TGCAGCGTTGAGGTCTCCTACGAGCAGTACTTC. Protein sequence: CSVEVSYEQYF.

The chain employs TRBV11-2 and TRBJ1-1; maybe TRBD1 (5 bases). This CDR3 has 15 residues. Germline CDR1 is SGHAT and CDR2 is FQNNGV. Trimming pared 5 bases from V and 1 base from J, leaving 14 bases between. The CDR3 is CASSPRGLPNTEAFF. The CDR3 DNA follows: TGTGCCAGCAGCCCACGGGGGTTGCCGAACACTGAAGCTTTCTTT.

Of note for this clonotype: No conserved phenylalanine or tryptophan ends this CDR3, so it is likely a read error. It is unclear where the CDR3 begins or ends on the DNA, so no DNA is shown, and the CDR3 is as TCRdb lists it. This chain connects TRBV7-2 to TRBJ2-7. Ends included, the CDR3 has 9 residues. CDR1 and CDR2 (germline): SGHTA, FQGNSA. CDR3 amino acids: CASSLTKDP.

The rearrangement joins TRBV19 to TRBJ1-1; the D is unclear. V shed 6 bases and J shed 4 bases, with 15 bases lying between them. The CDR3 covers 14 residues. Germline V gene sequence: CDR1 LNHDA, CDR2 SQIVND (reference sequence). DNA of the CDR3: TGTGCCAGTAGCTCACAGTCAGGTAGCACTGAAGCTTTCTTT. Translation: CASSSQSGSTEAFF.

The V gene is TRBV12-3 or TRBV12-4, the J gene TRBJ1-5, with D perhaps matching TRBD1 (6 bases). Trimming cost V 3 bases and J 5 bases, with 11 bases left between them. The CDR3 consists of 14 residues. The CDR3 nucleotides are TGTGCCAGCAGTTTGGATGCAGGGGATCAGCCCCAGCATTTT. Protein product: CASSLDAGDQPQHF.

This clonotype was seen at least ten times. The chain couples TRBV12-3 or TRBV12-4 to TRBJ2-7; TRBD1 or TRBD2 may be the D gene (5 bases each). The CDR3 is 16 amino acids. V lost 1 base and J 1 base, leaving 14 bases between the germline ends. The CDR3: CASSLDSLGESYEQYF. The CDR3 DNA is TGTGCCAGCAGTTTAGATAGTTTGGGGGAATCCTACGAGCAGTACTTC.